This TCR beta chain was captured in a study of T cells in Graves' hyperthyroidism and ophthalmopathy (dated by TCRdb to the late 2010s). Regarding the research as a whole: Peripheral blood was collected at initial diagnosis, before any treatment. To identify TCR V-J signatures that set the groups apart, the researchers used a discovery cohort of 100 or so patients, made up of approximately 43 with Graves' ophthalmopathy and 55 to 65 with stable Graves' hyperthyroidism. Prospective prediction of ophthalmopathy was tested in an independent validation cohort of under 20 hyperthyroidism patients and approximately 17 patients who later progressed to ophthalmopathy. For training and testing, the 100 or so patients in the discovery cohort were randomly divided in a 7:3 ratio. In addition, the study compared T-cell repertoires in thyroid tissue and in blood from roughly six Graves' hyperthyroidism patients. After sampling, hyperthyroidism patients received methimazole starting at 30 mg daily, and ophthalmopathy patients received high-dose intravenous methylprednisolone. According to the paper, TCR Vbeta CDR3 sequencing was carried out on 135 peripheral blood samples, which came from 40 to 45 ophthalmopathy, roughly 75 hyperthyroidism and approximately 17 progressor patients. Broad study findings and their caveats: Most expanded thyroid clonotypes (frequency above 0.001) were also detected in blood, suggesting blood repertoires may reflect thyroid immune responses. No statistical method was used to fix the sample size in advance, and group allocation was not hidden from the investigators. A 13 V-J signature model separated ophthalmopathy from stable hyperthyroidism, with around 88% sensitivity and 81.08% specificity in cross-validation and 80%/75% in testing. In validation, the model predicted progression to ophthalmopathy a median of roughly 6.5 months before onset, with roughly 68% sensitivity and 72.22% specificity.

CDR1 and CDR2, looked up from the germline V gene (reference sequence), are LNHDA and SQIVND. The CDR3, cysteine through phenylalanine, is 12 amino acids long. The entry retains the CDR3 DNA only, 36 bases that are in frame from base 1. Trimming removed 8 bases from V and 4 bases from J, leaving 9 bases between the germline ends. A word on this clonotype: What this receptor recognizes is not known. No much larger clone exists at a distance of one base, and base qualities are not known.

The TCR beta CDR3 regions were amplified from the RNA transcripts. The first round of RT-PCR for the TCR CDR3 was performed with the HTBI primer set and the Qiagen OneStep RT-PCR kit. Libraries were constructed in a second round of multiplex PCR, after which size selection and purification were performed. Libraries were sequenced paired-end with 100 bp reads on an Illumina HiSeq2000. The authors' pipeline ran thus. SOAPnuke was used to process the raw data, throwing out any read that contained adapters or uncalled bases, had a mean Phred below 15, or lacked an exact constant-primer or identifier match. High-quality paired reads were merged with COPE v1.2.5, and unique nucleotide sequences were defined as clonotypes. MiTCR v1.1 was used to align the clonotypes against IMGT TRBV, TRBD and TRBJ reference segments. Only V-J combinations with frequency above 0.0001, covering about 99% of repertoires, were analysed. The TCS score was defined as the ratio of F50 (clonal expansion) to E x V (chaos), calculated using BLOSUM62-based TCRdist between CDR3 peptides within each V-J. Welch's t-statistics and random forest reduced around 550 V-J features to fewer than 15, which were used in a naive Bayes classifier (R e1071). The similarity between thyroid and blood repertoires was quantified using the Morisita-Horn index. TCRdb reworked the public reads: Q25 trimming with fastp, MiXCR clone assembly, productive beta chains retained. All rows with the same CDR3 protein become a single entry with the most common DNA and genes. For this entry, the V and J calls and clone size follow TCRdb and not the study's own pipeline. The sample profile shows about 59,000 distinct CDR3 sequences; roughly 50% of them were found once. About 3.3% of the sample is held by the ten biggest clonotypes.

Ophthalmopathy patients had moderately to severely active disease, Clinical Activity Score of at least 3, NOSPECS grade of at least 4, and duration under 3 months. Exclusion was applied to patients with uncontrolled infections, other autoimmune diseases, pregnancy or lactation. Diagnoses relied on clinical symptoms, serum thyroxine and TRAb, thyroid ultrasound and orbital computed tomography. PBMCs were isolated from about 10 ml of fresh peripheral blood by Ficoll-Paque density gradient centrifugation. Total RNA was extracted using Trizol reagent, and RNA quality was assessed on an Agilent 2100 Bioanalyzer.

The sequenced material came from blood. The source is a woman aged 55-69 years with Graves' ophthalmopathy. The V and J genes are TRBV19 and TRBJ2-1; no D gene can be assigned with confidence. The CDR3 is CASLTGYNEQFF. The sequence in DNA is TGTGCCAGTTTGACTGGTTACAATGAGCAGTTCTTC.